Listed here are 21 T cell receptor beta chains from one sample, sequenced in a study of CD8 T cells in Susac syndrome. When the RNA was reverse transcribed, random hexamers were used with an input of roughly 0.5 to 1 ug. TCRdb fed the immunoSEQ multiplex PCR reads into MiXCR, producing one record per CDR3 protein. The sample carries 51,000 or so distinct CDR3 sequences, 80% to 95% recorded once. The specimen was CD8+ T cells from PBMCs. These receptors were collected from a human donor in good health.

The chain links TRBV23-1 to TRBJ2-7; 9 bases fit TRBD1. TRBV23-1 is recorded as an ORF, its role being uncertain. The V segment lost 2 bases and the J segment 3 bases; nucleotides outside the gene matches: 5. CDR3 length: 15 residues. The CDR3 DNA reads as TGCGCCAGCAGTCAACCCCGGGACAGGGTCTACGAGCAGTACTTC. Translated: CASSQPRDRVYEQYF.

The rearrangement joins TRBV6-5 to TRBJ2-6, with D tentatively TRBD1 (6 bases). Germline V gives CDR1 MNHEY, CDR2 SVGAGI. The CDR3 loop spans 18 amino acids. The V and J ends lost 3 bases and 0 bases respectively, with 15 bases between them. The CDR3 region is CASSYGGQGVSGANVLTF. CDR3 in DNA: TGTGCCAGCAGTTATGGGGGACAAGGGGTCTCTGGGGCCAACGTCCTGACTTTC.

The rearrangement links TRBV28 to TRBJ2-2; TRBD1 agrees at 9 bases. This CDR3 comprises 15 residues. CDR1 is MDHEN and CDR2 is SYDVKM in the germline V gene. V was pared by 6 bases and J by 1 base, with 3 bases of the junction left unmatched. This CDR3 is CASSRDRVNTGELFF. The CDR3 DNA reads TGTGCCAGCAGCCGGGACAGGGTGAACACCGGGGAGCTGTTTTTT.

This rearrangement joins TRBV7-9 to TRBJ2-1; perhaps TRBD1 as D (5 bases). The V end was cut by 2 bases, the J end by 4 bases, with 15 bases between. This CDR3 spans 16 amino acids. CDR1 is SEHNR and CDR2 is FQNEAQ in the germline V gene (reference sequence). The CDR3 bases are TGTGCCAGCAGCTTACGAGAGACAGAGAAATACAATGAGCAGTTCTTC. Translating it yields CASSLRETEKYNEQFF.

V gene TRBV28 combines with J gene TRBJ1-4; D ambiguous. The V gene's germline CDR1 is MDHEN and CDR2 SYDVKM. The V gene lost 3 bases and the J gene lost 0 bases, with 5 bases spanning the gap. This CDR3 is built from 14 residues. Here the CDR3 DNA reads TGTGCCAGCAGTTTGAGTGCAACTAATGAAAAACTGTTTTTT. This translates into CASSLSATNEKLFF.

The chain couples TRBV4-1 to TRBJ2-1; D call uncertain. V was shortened by 2 bases and J by 5 bases, with 7 bases between the two germline ends. This CDR3 contains 13 residues. CDR1 and CDR2 (germline): MGHRA, YSYEKL. CDR3: CASSQPQDNEQFF. The CDR3 DNA is TGCGCCAGCAGCCAACCCCAGGACAATGAGCAGTTCTTC.

The gene calls are TRBV29-1 and TRBJ1-1; D call uncertain. Trimming removed 7 bases at V and 7 bases at J, with 13 bases between. There are 11 residues in the CDR3. Germline lookup yields CDR1 SQVTM and CDR2 ANQGSEA. The CDR3 DNA reads TGCAGCGGCGCACTTCTCCGTGAAGCTTTCTTT. Translation gives CSGALLREAFF.

The chain carries TRBV19 and TRBJ2-7; maybe TRBD2 (6 bases). Germline V gives CDR1 LNHDA, CDR2 SQIVND (reference sequence). CDR3 length equals 13 residues. Trimming cost V 6 bases and J 7 bases, with 16 bases left between them. The CDR3 bases are TGTGCCAGTAGCCGGGACTGGCCCGGGGAGCAGTACTTC. This gives the protein CASSRDWPGEQYF.

The chain is built from TRBV29-1 and TRBJ2-7, with a weak D call TRBD2 (6 bases). V lost 5 bases and J 0 bases, leaving 11 bases between the germline ends. The CDR3 totals 13 residues. The germline V gene has CDR1 SQVTM and CDR2 ANQGSEA. CDR3 residues: CSVRDGSSYEQYF. In DNA form, the CDR3 reads TGCAGCGTTCGGGACGGGAGCTCCTACGAGCAGTACTTC.

The rearrangement links TRBV2 to TRBJ2-3, with 8 bases that match TRBD1. Looked up from germline, CDR1 is SNHLY and CDR2 is FYNNEI. CDR3 length equals 16 residues. The V gene end was trimmed by 6 bases and the J gene end by 0 bases; junction bases not matched to a gene: 8. The CDR3 nucleotides are TGTGCCAGCAGCGGAGGACAGGGATATAGCACAGATACGCAGTATTTT. Amino acid sequence: CASSGGQGYSTDTQYF.

The rearrangement joins TRBV27 to TRBJ2-3, with TRBD2 identical over 8 bases. CDR1 is MNHEY and CDR2 is SMNVEV in the germline V gene (reference sequence). This CDR3 has 14 amino acids. J gave up 4 bases and V 3 bases, and 3 bases lay outside the gene matches. This chain's CDR3 is CASSFERESDTQYF. DNA of the CDR3: TGTGCCAGCAGTTTTGAGCGGGAGTCAGATACGCAGTATTTT.

The rearrangement links TRBV5-6 to TRBJ2-7, with TRBD2 identical over 10 bases. Germline values: CDR1 SGHDT, CDR2 YYEEEE. This CDR3 contains 15 residues. V trimming: 4 bases; J trimming: 7 bases; junction bases outside the gene matches: 11. CDR3 DNA: TGTGCCAGCAGCGCACCCACTAGCGGGATAAGAGAGCAGTACTTC. It codes for CASSAPTSGIREQYF.

The chain joins TRBV15 to TRBJ2-1; 7 bases line up with TRBD2. CDR1 and CDR2 from the germline V gene are LNHNV and YYDKDF (reference sequence). The CDR3 has 12 residues. V trimming: 1 base; J trimming: 10 bases; junction bases outside the gene matches: 1. The CDR3 reads CATSRGEGEQFF. The CDR3 DNA reads as TGTGCCACCAGCAGAGGGGAGGGCGAGCAGTTCTTC.

CDR3 sequence (DNA): TGCGCCAGCAGCCCCAGGGGGGGAGGCGACTATGGCTACACCTTC. Its translation is CASSPRGGGDYGYTF. The chain links TRBV4-1 to TRBJ1-2, with TRBD1 identical over 7 bases. Germline CDR1 reads MGHRA; CDR2 reads YSYEKL. The V segment lost 4 bases and the J segment 3 bases; nucleotides outside the gene matches: 8. This CDR3 has 15 amino acids.

The V and J genes are TRBV5-1 and TRBJ2-3; TRBD2 might be the D (6 bases). The CDR3 sequence is 13 residues long. V shed 4 bases and J shed 5 bases, with 11 bases lying between them. Germline V lookup: CDR1 SGHRS, CDR2 YFSETQ. CDR3 bases: TGCGCCAGCAGCAAACTAGCTGGAGATACGCAGTATTTT. Translating gives CASSKLAGDTQYF.

This chain uses TRBV24-1 with TRBJ2-1; 11 bases agree with TRBD1. V was clipped by 8 bases and J by 3 bases; unmatched bases: 2. The CDR3 loop spans 14 amino acids. Germline CDR1 is KGHDR and CDR2 is SFDVKD. CDR3 nucleotides: TGTGCCACCAAGGGGACAGGGGGCTACAATGAGCAGTTCTTC. It is translated as CATKGTGGYNEQFF.

The chain uses TRBV7-9 and TRBJ2-3; D may be TRBD1 or TRBD2 (5 bases each). Trimming took off 1 base at V and 0 bases at J, with 8 bases between the two ends. The CDR3 spans 15 residues. The germline CDR1 and CDR2 sequences are SEHNR and FQNEAQ (reference sequence). CDR3 amino acids: CASSLGQRSTDTQYF. The CDR3 DNA is TGTGCCAGCAGCTTAGGACAGCGGAGCACAGATACGCAGTATTTT. Full variable domain (missing parts from reference TRBV7-9 and TRBJ2-3): DTGVSQNPRHKITKRGQNVTFRCDPISEHNRLYWYRQTLGQGPEFLTYFQNEAQLEKSRLLSDRFSAERPKGSFSTLEIQRTEQGDSAMYLCASSLGQRSTDTQYFGPGTRLTVL.

The V and J genes are TRBV29-1 and TRBJ1-2; 8 nucleotides match TRBD1. Losses at the gene ends were 8 bases for V and 7 bases for J; bases not matched to a gene: 6. The CDR3 loop spans 11 amino acids. CDR1 and CDR2 from the germline V gene are SQVTM and ANQGSEA. The CDR3 spells CSTTGGVGYTF. In DNA form, the CDR3 reads TGCAGCACAACAGGGGGGGTTGGCTACACCTTC.

The chain is built from TRBV4-1 and TRBJ1-5; tentatively, D is TRBD1 (5 bases). Germline CDR1 and CDR2: MGHRA and YSYEKL. The CDR3 is made up of 15 amino acids. Trimming cost V 4 bases and J 3 bases, with 13 bases left between them. CDR3 amino acids: CASSPLPGTNQPQHF. DNA for the CDR3: TGCGCCAGCAGCCCCCTTCCAGGGACCAATCAGCCCCAGCATTTT.

This chain links TRBV5-5 with TRBJ2-3; D is possibly TRBD1 (6 bases). The V end was cut by 0 bases, the J end by 0 bases, with 8 bases between. The germline gives CDR1 SGHKS, CDR2 YYEKEE (reference sequence). The CDR3 spans 15 residues. The CDR3 reads CASSLGQASTDTQYF. The CDR3 coding sequence is TGTGCCAGCAGCTTGGGACAGGCTAGCACAGATACGCAGTATTTT.

The chain has TRBV15 and TRBJ1-1; 8 bases map to TRBD1. V gave up 8 bases and J gave up 10 bases; unmatched junction bases: 3. Germline V gives CDR1 LNHNV, CDR2 YYDKDF (reference sequence). The CDR3 contains 10 residues. The CDR3 DNA is TGTGCCACCGGGACAGGAGGAGCTTTCTTT. It codes for CATGTGGAFF.